This entry lists 10 T cell receptor beta chains sequenced from one sample in a study of metastatic and nonmetastatic thyroid tumors. TCRdb re-clonotyped the PCR reads through MiXCR. The sample lists roughly 33,000 clones; 17% were seen once. Patients were all untreated before their thyroid surgery. Sample: blood. The receptors were sampled from a female donor with papillary thyroid cancer or a benign thyroid nodule (not recorded which). Some clones in this sample may be carry-over from other donors' samples.

At least ten counts were recorded for this clone. V gene TRBV6-2 or TRBV6-3 combines with J gene TRBJ2-1, with D uncertain. The CDR3 loop spans 11 amino acids. V was pared by 2 bases and J by 8 bases, with 4 bases between. Germline V lookup: CDR1 MNHEY, CDR2 SVGEGT. Here the CDR3 reads CASSYPDEQFF. In DNA, the CDR3 is TGTGCCAGCAGTTACCCGGATGAGCAGTTCTTC.

This clone was observed at least ten times. The CDR3 sequence is CASSVEVGGNGELFF. In DNA form, the CDR3 reads TGCGCCAGCAGCGTGGAGGTGGGGGGCAACGGGGAGCTGTTTTTT. The chain carries TRBV5-1 and TRBJ2-2; D might be TRBD1 or TRBD2, each matching 6 bases. Germline CDR1 is SGHRS and CDR2 is YFSETQ. The CDR3 covers 15 residues. V lost 4 bases to trimming and J lost 7 bases, with 17 bases between them.

Many counts were recorded for this clone. This chain connects TRBV4-3 to TRBJ2-5; D may be TRBD2 (6 bases). Germline CDR1 LGHNA, CDR2 YSLEER. This CDR3 is built from 20 residues. The V gene lost 0 bases and the J gene lost 0 bases, with 23 bases spanning the gap. CDR3 nucleotides: TGCGCCAGCAGCCAAGAAAGGAGCGTCGGAGGACTACTGTACCAAGAGACCCAGTACTTC. It encodes CASSQERSVGGLLYQETQYF.

This clone was detected many times. The chain uses TRBV12-3 or TRBV12-4 and TRBJ2-7, with 13 nucleotides matching TRBD2. The CDR3 length is 16 residues. After removal of 0 bases from V and 7 bases from J, the junction contained 6 bases not matched to a gene. CDR3 bases: TGTGCCAGCAGTTTAGCGCTGGGGACTAGCGGGACGGAGCAGTACTTC. This sequence encodes CASSLALGTSGTEQYF.

A few counts support this clone. The genes are TRBV2 and TRBJ1-2; TRBD1 aligns across 8 bases. V trimming: 1 base; J trimming: 9 bases; junction bases outside the gene matches: 10. The CDR3 runs 15 residues. Per germline, CDR1 SNHLY and CDR2 FYNNEI. The CDR3 bases are TGTGCCAGCAGTGAAGGGTTTAGCGCAGGGGGCCGCTACACCTTC. It yields the protein CASSEGFSAGGRYTF.

This clone was seen at least ten times. The chain carries TRBV12-3 or TRBV12-4 and TRBJ1-1; D not resolved. The CDR3 runs to 13 residues. The V end was cut by 7 bases, the J end by 2 bases, with 11 bases between. CDR3 bases: TGTGCCAGCAAGCTACCGGCCAACACTGAAGCTTTCTTT. This translates into CASKLPANTEAFF.

The chain has TRBV5-1 and TRBJ2-2; D could derive from TRBD1 or TRBD2 (5 bases each). V was trimmed by 2 bases and J by 4 bases, leaving 12 bases between them. Germline CDR1 and CDR2: SGHRS and YFSETQ. The CDR3 sequence is 15 residues long. CDR3 residues: CASSLQVGSTGELFF. CDR3 sequence (DNA): TGCGCCAGCAGCTTACAGGTAGGGAGCACCGGGGAGCTGTTTTTT.

This clone was observed many times. The chain combines TRBV7-2 with TRBJ1-1; possibly TRBD1 for D (6 bases). CDR3 size: 17 residues. Trimming left V 0 bases short and J 7 bases short, with 21 bases between. Per germline, CDR1 SGHTA and CDR2 FQGNSA. CDR3 in amino acids: CASSLARHGGGRLEAFF. The CDR3 DNA reads as TGTGCCAGCAGCTTAGCTCGCCATGGGGGGGGGCGCCTTGAAGCTTTCTTT.

This clone showed up many times. The gene calls are TRBV5-6 and TRBJ2-7; the D gene is possibly TRBD2 (5 bases). Germline-derived CDR1 and CDR2 are SGHDT and YYEEEE. This CDR3 is 13 amino acids long. V lost 4 bases, J lost 7 bases, and 15 bases lay in between. The CDR3 nucleotides are TGTGCCAGCAGCCCCACCCCTCCGGGGGAGCAGTACTTC. Translated, it gives CASSPTPPGEQYF.

At least ten counts were recorded for this clone. The chain has TRBV11-3 and TRBJ1-4; no clear D. V dropped 5 bases and J dropped 0 bases, with 7 bases sitting between them. The germline gives CDR1 SGHNT, CDR2 YENEEA. The CDR3 runs to 14 residues. In nucleotides, the CDR3 is TGTGCCAGCAGCCACACTGCAACTAATGAAAAACTGTTTTTT. This translates into CASSHTATNEKLFF.